These T cell receptor beta chains were read from a single sample in a study of cytotoxic CD8 clonotypes in ibrutinib-treated CLL. Using immunoSEQ multiplex PCR, the repertoire was profiled, and TCRdb retains in-frame clones only, with some absent. The table shows over 65,000 clones, with around 68% occurring only once. The material was PBMCs, obtained after 12 months of ibrutinib treatment. The receptors originated from a human donor with chronic lymphocytic leukemia. Both conserved end residues are part of each CDR3. D genes are given only for firm matches. Only some rows state a clone size, as once, few, many or a class for expanded clones.

v_call	d_call	j_call	clone_size	cdr3_aa	cdr3_nt
TRBV23-1	TRBD1	TRBJ2-2	few	CASSRTGFTGELFF	TGCGCCAGCAGTCGGACAGGGTTCACCGGGGAGCTGTTTTTT
TRBV7-2	NA	TRBJ2-2	NA	CASSLDYSTGELFF	TGTGCCAGCAGCTTAGACTACTCCACCGGGGAGCTGTTTTTT
TRBV19	NA	TRBJ2-7	NA	CASSIAIVGEQYF	TGTGCCAGTAGTATTGCCATCGTGGGCGAGCAGTACTTC
TRBV18	NA	TRBJ2-7	NA	CASSAGTLATHEQYF	TGTGCCAGCTCGGCCGGGACCCTGGCCACCCACGAGCAGTACTTC
TRBV27	NA	TRBJ2-1	once	CASKQGYNEQFF	TGTGCCAGCAAGCAGGGTTACAATGAGCAGTTCTTC
TRBV6-1	NA	TRBJ1-1	NA	CASSPALGTEAFF	TGTGCCAGCAGTCCCGCTTTGGGGACTGAAGCTTTCTTT
TRBV7-6	TRBD2	TRBJ2-1	NA	CASSSLTSGGTNEQFF	TGTGCCAGCAGCTCCCTGACTAGCGGGGGGACAAATGAGCAGTTCTTC
TRBV27	NA	TRBJ1-2	few	CASSLGGGAGGYTF	TGTGCCAGCAGTCTTGGGGGGGGCGCGGGCGGCTACACCTTC
TRBV19	TRBD1	TRBJ1-5	NA	CASTPGQGNQPQHF	TGTGCCAGTACCCCGGGACAGGGAAATCAGCCCCAGCATTTT
TRBV6-5	NA	TRBJ1-5	NA	CASRPGRRNQPQHF	TGTGCCAGCAGGCCGGGACGGCGCAATCAGCCCCAGCATTTT
TRBV4-1	TRBD1	TRBJ2-5	NA	CASSQGQGFVETQYF	TGCGCCAGCAGCCAAGGACAGGGGTTTGTGGAGACCCAGTACTTC
TRBV7-9	TRBD2	TRBJ2-7	NA	CASSPTRTSGASYEQYF	TGTGCCAGCAGCCCAACTCGGACTAGCGGGGCCTCCTACGAGCAGTACTTC
TRBV7-9	NA	TRBJ2-3	few	CASSGQGFGTQYF	TGTGCCAGCAGCGGCCAGGGGTTCGGTACGCAGTATTTT
TRBV15	TRBD1	TRBJ2-3	NA	CATSSGTGGARTDTQYF	TGTGCCACCAGCAGTGGGACAGGGGGTGCTCGCACAGATACGCAGTATTTT
TRBV7-2	TRBD2	TRBJ2-2	NA	CASSLVPSGGANTGELFF	TGTGCCAGCAGCTTAGTGCCTAGCGGGGGCGCGAACACCGGGGAGCTGTTTTTT
TRBV5-4	NA	TRBJ2-2	NA	CASSWGGRPFTGELFF	TGTGCCAGCAGCTGGGGTGGGCGGCCTTTCACCGGGGAGCTGTTTTTT